This T cell receptor (beta chain) was observed in a study of cytomegalovirus exposure and HLA in healthy donors. As for this clone: The antigen remains undetermined.

General study findings and limits: 150 or so TCR beta chains were listed as cytomegalovirus-associated.

Germline V gives CDR1 SGDLS, CDR2 YYNGEE. This CDR3 has 15 amino acids. V gave up 0 bases and J gave up 5 bases, with 13 bases separating them. 60 Vbeta and 13 Jbeta primers were used in PCR. Clones were sequenced by immunoSEQ multiplex PCR, and TCRdb holds only the in-frame ones, with some missing. The table counts about 210,000 clones; approximately 0.98% lies in the top ten. Sequences were obtained from PBMCs. The J gene is TRBJ2-3, the V gene TRBV9, with D possibly being TRBD1 (6 bases). The sequence was collected from a woman aged 25-40 years in good health and CMV-seropositive. CDR3 coding DNA: TGTGCCAGCAGCGTAGTAAAGCTAGGGGGAGATACGCAGTATTTT. Amino acid sequence: CASSVVKLGGDTQYF. Based on the CDR3 plus reference TRBV9 and TRBJ2-3, the full variable domain is DSGVTQTPKHLITATGQRVTLRCSPRSGDLSVYWYQQSLDQGLQFLIQYYNGEERAKGNILERFSAQQFPDLHSELNLSSLELGDSALYFCASSVVKLGGDTQYFGPGTRLTVL.